The 15 T cell receptor beta chains presented below share a single source sample, sequenced in a study of blood T cell repertoires in COVID-19. TCRdb's copy holds only in-frame clones and misses some; the assay was immunoSEQ multiplex PCR. Of fewer than 100,000 clones listed, approximately 87% were seen once; the top ten hold 15%. The sample taken for sequencing was peripheral blood. The source of these receptors is a human donor in a cohort sampled during active COVID-19.

The chain couples TRBV2 to TRBJ1-1, with D unresolved. Germline V gene sequence: CDR1 SNHLY, CDR2 FYNNEI. The CDR3 is 12 amino acids. V was pared by 5 bases and J by 0 bases, with 4 bases between. For the CDR3, the DNA is TGTGCCAGCAGTCCAGTGAACACTGAAGCTTTCTTT. It specifies CASSPVNTEAFF.

The chain has TRBV5-5 and TRBJ1-3; 7 bases line up with TRBD1. CDR1 and CDR2 from the germline V gene are SGHKS and YYEKEE (reference sequence). There are 15 residues in the CDR3. The J segment lost 0 bases and the V segment lost 5 bases, leaving 5 bases of the junction unmatched. CDR3 protein: CASSLDRVSGNTIYF. CDR3 sequence (DNA): TGTGCCAGCAGTCTTGACAGGGTCTCTGGAAACACCATATATTTT.

The chain recombines TRBV25-1 with TRBJ2-1, with D maybe TRBD1 (6 bases). Germline V gives CDR1 MGHDK, CDR2 SYGVNS. V was shortened by 7 bases and J by 10 bases, with 29 bases between the two germline ends. The CDR3 runs to 17 residues. The CDR3 protein is CASTKIFRDKIRGEQFF. The CDR3 DNA follows: TGTGCCAGCACAAAAATCTTCAGGGACAAGATTAGGGGCGAGCAGTTCTTC.

The rearrangement links TRBV9 to TRBJ1-2; D is unclear. Trimming took 3 bases from V and 4 from J, leaving 19 bases between them. This CDR3 comprises 16 residues. Germline V gene data show CDR1 as SGDLS and CDR2 as YYNGEE. This CDR3 reads CASSAPTTKASYGYTF. CDR3 DNA sequence: TGTGCCAGCAGCGCCCCGACGACAAAGGCGAGCTATGGCTACACCTTC.

The chain is built from TRBV5-8 and TRBJ2-1; no clear D. Deletions cut 2 bases from V and 0 bases from J, with 6 bases between. This CDR3 has 14 amino acids. Germline lookup yields CDR1 SGHTS and CDR2 YDEGEE. The CDR3: CASSFSNSYNEQFF. CDR3 DNA sequence: TGTGCCAGCAGCTTTAGCAACTCCTACAATGAGCAGTTCTTC. Filled out from reference TRBV5-8 and TRBJ2-1, the complete variable domain reads EAGVTQSPTHLIKTRGQQATLRCSPISGHTSVYWYQQALGLGLQFLLWYDEGEERNRGNFPPRFSGRQFPNYSSELNVNALELEDSALYLCASSFSNSYNEQFFGPGTRLTVL.

This chain joins TRBV6-1 and TRBJ2-3, with 11 bases matching TRBD1. CDR3 length: 18 residues. Unmatched junction bases numbered 15, after V lost 2 bases and J lost 8 bases. The germline V gene has CDR1 MNHNS and CDR2 SASEGT. The CDR3 spells CASSEYEGQGGFRGTQYF. For the CDR3, the DNA is TGTGCCAGCAGTGAATATGAGGGACAGGGGGGATTTCGGGGTACGCAGTATTTT.

This clone has more than one count but fewer than ten. The chain joins TRBV27 to TRBJ1-2, with unresolved D. In germline, CDR1 is MNHEY, CDR2 SMNVEV (reference sequence). The V gene lost 4 bases and the J gene lost 0 bases, with 12 bases spanning the gap. The CDR3 has 15 residues. The CDR3 is CASSSYLNPNYGYTF. As DNA, the CDR3 is TGTGCCAGCAGTTCCTACCTCAATCCTAACTATGGCTACACCTTC.

This rearrangement joins TRBV20-1 to TRBJ1-2; D gene uncertain. This CDR3 is 10 amino acids long. V was shortened by 5 bases and J by 2 bases, with 3 bases between the two germline ends. The V gene's germline CDR1 is DFQATT and CDR2 SNEGSKA (reference sequence). The CDR3 here is CSARNYGYTF. Here the CDR3 DNA reads TGCAGTGCTCGGAACTATGGCTACACCTTC.

V and J are TRBV19 and TRBJ1-2; the match to TRBD1 covers 7 bases. CDR3 length equals 14 residues. CDR1 and CDR2 (germline): LNHDA, SQIVND (reference sequence). V trimming: 4 bases; J trimming: 5 bases; junction bases outside the gene matches: 7. The CDR3 region has the DNA TGTGCCAGTAGTACTTGGACAGGTCTATATGGCTACACCTTC. Amino acid sequence: CASSTWTGLYGYTF.

J is TRBJ2-2 and V is TRBV3-1 (or the pseudogene TRBV3-2); D may be TRBD1 (5 bases). Deletions cut 0 bases from V and 2 bases from J, with 7 bases between. The CDR3 totals 15 residues. The V gene's germline CDR1 is LGHDT and CDR2 YNNKEL (reference sequence). The CDR3 DNA follows: TGTGCCAGCAGCCAAGACAGGGAAAACACCGGGGAGCTGTTTTTT. This gives the protein CASSQDRENTGELFF.

This chain joins TRBV7-8 and TRBJ2-5; the match to TRBD2 covers 10 bases. J was trimmed by 5 bases and V by 5 bases; bases with no gene match: 5. In germline, CDR1 is SGHVS, CDR2 FQNEAQ. The CDR3 runs 14 residues. This CDR3 reads CASSPGLAHETQYF. Here the CDR3 DNA reads TGTGCCAGCAGCCCGGGACTAGCGCACGAGACCCAGTACTTC.

CDR3 coding DNA: TGCAGCGTTCAAAAGGGACAGGGACTTCAGTTTTTT. It specifies CSVQKGQGLQFF. This chain connects TRBV29-1 to TRBJ1-4, with 9 bases identical to TRBD1. The CDR3 is 12 residues long. CDR1 is SQVTM, CDR2 ANQGSEA, per germline. With V trimmed by 5 bases and J by 16 bases, 11 bases remained unmatched. The whole variable domain, filled in from reference TRBV29-1 and TRBJ1-4, reads SAVISQKPSRDICQRGTSLTIQCQVDSQVTMMFWYRQQPGQSLTLIATANQGSEATYESGFVIDKFPISRPNLTFSTLTVSNMSPEDSSIYLCSVQKGQGLQFFGSGTQLSVL.

The gene calls are TRBV7-3 and TRBJ2-1; 13 nucleotides match TRBD2. Germline V CDR1 and CDR2: SGHTA, FQGTGA. V shed 6 bases, J shed 7 bases, and the junction held 9 bases outside the gene matches. The CDR3 consists of 16 residues. The CDR3 region is CASSLATSGGANEQFF. The CDR3 DNA reads as TGTGCCAGCAGTCTCGCTACTAGCGGGGGGGCAAATGAGCAGTTCTTC.

V usage is TRBV2 and J usage is TRBJ1-2, with D possibly TRBD1 on 6 matching bases. The CDR3 extends over 13 amino acids. Germline CDR1 reads SNHLY; CDR2 reads FYNNEI. The V end was cut by 7 bases, the J end by 3 bases, with 12 bases between. The CDR3: CASTGGRDYGYTF. The CDR3 DNA follows: TGTGCCAGCACGGGGGGGCGTGACTATGGCTACACCTTC.

The chain recombines TRBV6-2 or TRBV6-3 with TRBJ2-3; 9 bases map to TRBD2. The length of the CDR3 is 18 residues. The germline V gene encodes CDR1 MNHEY and CDR2 SVGEGT. Trimming removed 2 bases from V and 5 bases from J; junction bases left unmatched: 14. CDR3 coding DNA: TGTGCCAGCAGTTACCCCATCGGCGGGGGGGCTCAGGGAGATACGCAGTATTTT. Translating gives CASSYPIGGGAQGDTQYF.